This TCR beta chain was found in a study of cytomegalovirus exposure and HLA in healthy donors. Points from the study as a whole: It was only CMV serostatus that was available as immune exposure information. According to the study, roughly 160 TCR beta chains were cytomegalovirus-associated. Most subjects had HLA-A and HLA-B alleles reportedly predicted accurately by TCR beta sequences. A later analysis reportedly identified an Asian-associated ancestry cluster as carrying fewer N-insertions than the approximately 710-donor mean.

The ends were cut back, 2 bases at V and 4 bases at J, with 11 bases in the middle. Germline CDR1 reads GTSNPN; CDR2 reads SVGIG (reference sequence). The CDR3 totals 13 residues. Of note for this clone: Its matching antigen is unknown.

A multiplex PCR was run with 60 Vbeta primers and 13 Jbeta primers. Data came from immunoSEQ multiplex PCR; TCRdb stores just in-frame clones and leaves some out. The table records around 130,000 clones, about four fifths of them present only once. The chain employs TRBV30 and TRBJ1-2, with a possible D match to TRBD1 (5 bases). The source of this sequence is a young woman in good health and CMV-seronegative. The source material was PBMCs. CDR3 in amino acids: CAWSRGPGYGYTF. The CDR3 nucleotides are TGTGCCTGGAGTAGGGGCCCCGGCTATGGCTACACCTTC.